Ten or more counts support the clone carrying this T cell receptor (beta chain). Every diagnosis used clinical symptoms, serum thyroxine and TRAb, thyroid ultrasound and orbital computed tomography. Germline CDR1 is MDHEN and CDR2 is SYDVKM. This CDR3 has 14 amino acids. Trimming cost V 6 bases and J 0 bases, with 6 bases left between them. RNA transcripts yielded amplified TCR beta CDR3 regions. A set of HTBI primers served as the primers for a first-round RT-PCR of the TCR CDR3. In TCRdb, the multiplex PCR reads were re-called with MiXCR into one record per CDR3 protein. The sample gives around 300,000 distinct CDR3 sequences, 20% to 25% of which show up once; around 60% is in the top ten. This specimen comes from a study of T cells in Graves' hyperthyroidism and ophthalmopathy.

The TCR was taken from a man younger than 40 with Graves' ophthalmopathy. The sequenced sample consisted of blood. V gene TRBV28 combines with J gene TRBJ2-6; D is undetermined. CDR3 nucleotide sequence: TGTGCCAGCAGAACAAGCTCTGGGGCCAACGTCCTGACTTTC. Its protein is CASRTSSGANVLTF. The full variable domain, its missing parts supplied by reference TRBV28 and TRBJ2-6, is DVKVTQSSRYLVKRTGEKVFLECVQDMDHENMFWYRQDPGLGLRLIYFSYDVKMKEKGDIPEGYSVSREKKERFSLILESASTNQTSMYLCASRTSSGANVLTFGAGSRLTVL.